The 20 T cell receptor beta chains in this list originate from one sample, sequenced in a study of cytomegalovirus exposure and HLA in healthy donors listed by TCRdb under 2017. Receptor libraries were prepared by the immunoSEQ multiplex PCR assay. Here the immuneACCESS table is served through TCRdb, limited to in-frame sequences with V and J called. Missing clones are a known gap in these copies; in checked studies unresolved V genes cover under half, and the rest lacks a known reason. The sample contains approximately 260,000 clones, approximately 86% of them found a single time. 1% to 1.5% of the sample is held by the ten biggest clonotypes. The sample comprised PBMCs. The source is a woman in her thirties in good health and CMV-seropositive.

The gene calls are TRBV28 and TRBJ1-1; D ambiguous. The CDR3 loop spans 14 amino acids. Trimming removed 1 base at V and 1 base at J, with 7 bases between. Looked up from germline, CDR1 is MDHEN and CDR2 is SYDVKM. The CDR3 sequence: CASSLLSRNTEAFF. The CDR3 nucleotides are TGTGCCAGCAGTTTATTGTCCCGGAACACTGAAGCTTTCTTT.

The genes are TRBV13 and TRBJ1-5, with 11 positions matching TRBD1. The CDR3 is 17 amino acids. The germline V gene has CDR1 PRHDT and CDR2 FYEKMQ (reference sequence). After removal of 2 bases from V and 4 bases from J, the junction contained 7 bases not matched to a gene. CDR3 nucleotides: TGTGCCAGCAGCTTAACACGGGGGGACAGGGGGAATCAGCCCCAGCATTTT. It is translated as CASSLTRGDRGNQPQHF.

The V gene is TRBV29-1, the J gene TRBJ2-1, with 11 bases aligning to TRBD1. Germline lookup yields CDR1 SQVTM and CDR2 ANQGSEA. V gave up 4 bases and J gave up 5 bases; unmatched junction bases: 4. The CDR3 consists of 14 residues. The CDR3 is CSVVGGQGDNEQFF. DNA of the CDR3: TGCAGCGTTGTAGGGGGACAGGGGGACAATGAGCAGTTCTTC.

CDR3 DNA sequence: TGTGCCAGCATCAAAATGGGGACTCCCGAAGCTTTCTTT. It specifies CASIKMGTPEAFF. The V gene is TRBV7-9, the J gene TRBJ1-1; TRBD1 is a possible D gene (5 bases). Germline V gene sequence: CDR1 SEHNR, CDR2 FQNEAQ (reference sequence). V lost 7 bases to trimming and J lost 8 bases, with 17 bases between them. CDR3 length equals 13 residues.

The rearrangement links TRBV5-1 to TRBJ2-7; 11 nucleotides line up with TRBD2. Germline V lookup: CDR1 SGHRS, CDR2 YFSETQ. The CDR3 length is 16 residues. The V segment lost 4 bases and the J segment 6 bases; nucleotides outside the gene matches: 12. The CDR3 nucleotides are TGCGCCAGCAGCCCCTCCTTAGCGGGAGGGCCCGGCGAGCAGTACTTC. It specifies CASSPSLAGGPGEQYF.

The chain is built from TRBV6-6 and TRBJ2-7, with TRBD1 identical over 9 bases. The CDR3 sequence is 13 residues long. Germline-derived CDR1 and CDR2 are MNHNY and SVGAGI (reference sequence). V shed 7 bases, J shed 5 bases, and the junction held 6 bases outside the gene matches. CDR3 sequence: CASKGTGLHEQYF. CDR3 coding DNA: TGTGCCAGCAAAGGGACAGGGTTACACGAGCAGTACTTC.

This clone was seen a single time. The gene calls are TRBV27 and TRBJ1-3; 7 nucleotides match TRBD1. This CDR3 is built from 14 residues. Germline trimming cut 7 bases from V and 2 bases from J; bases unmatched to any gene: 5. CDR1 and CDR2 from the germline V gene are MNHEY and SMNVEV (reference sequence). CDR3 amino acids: CASTETGPGNTIYF. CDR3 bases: TGTGCCAGCACCGAGACAGGGCCTGGAAACACCATATATTTT.

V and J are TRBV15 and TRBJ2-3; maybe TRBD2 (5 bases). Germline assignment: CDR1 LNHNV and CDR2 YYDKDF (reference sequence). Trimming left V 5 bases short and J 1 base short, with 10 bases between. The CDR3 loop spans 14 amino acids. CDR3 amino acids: CATSPRRGTDTQYF. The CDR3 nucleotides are TGTGCCACCAGCCCCCGGCGGGGCACAGATACGCAGTATTTT.

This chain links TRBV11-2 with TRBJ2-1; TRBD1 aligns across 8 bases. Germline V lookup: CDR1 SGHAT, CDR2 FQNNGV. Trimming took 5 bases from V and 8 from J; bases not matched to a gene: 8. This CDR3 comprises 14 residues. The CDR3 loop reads CASSRLQGAYEQFF. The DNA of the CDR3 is TGTGCCAGCAGCCGTCTGCAGGGGGCCTATGAGCAGTTCTTC.

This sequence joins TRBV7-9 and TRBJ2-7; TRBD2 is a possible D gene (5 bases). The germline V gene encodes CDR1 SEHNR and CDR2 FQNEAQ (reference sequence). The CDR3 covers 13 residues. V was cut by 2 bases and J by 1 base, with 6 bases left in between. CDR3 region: CASSLTSSYEQYF. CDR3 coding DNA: TGTGCCAGCAGCTTAACTAGTTCCTACGAGCAGTACTTC.

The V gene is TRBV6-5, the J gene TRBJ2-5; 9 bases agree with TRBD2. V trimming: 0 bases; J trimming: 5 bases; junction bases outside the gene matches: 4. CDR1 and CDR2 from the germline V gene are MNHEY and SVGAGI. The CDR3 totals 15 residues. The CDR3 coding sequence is TGTGCCAGCAGTTACTCTAGCGGGAGTTCGGAGACCCAGTACTTC. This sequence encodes CASSYSSGSSETQYF.

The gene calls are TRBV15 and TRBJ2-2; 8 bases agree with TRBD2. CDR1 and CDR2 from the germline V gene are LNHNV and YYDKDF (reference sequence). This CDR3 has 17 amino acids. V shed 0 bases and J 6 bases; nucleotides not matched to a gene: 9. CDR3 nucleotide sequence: TGTGCCACCAGCAGAGATAAAGCGGGAGTTCAGTCCGGGGAGCTGTTTTTT. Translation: CATSRDKAGVQSGELFF.

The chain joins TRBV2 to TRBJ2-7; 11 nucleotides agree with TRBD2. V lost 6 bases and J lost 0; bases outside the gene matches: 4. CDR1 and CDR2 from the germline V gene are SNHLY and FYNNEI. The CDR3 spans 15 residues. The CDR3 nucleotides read TGTGCCAGCAGCCCCCTAGCGGGAGGCTCCTACGAGCAGTACTTC. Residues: CASSPLAGGSYEQYF.

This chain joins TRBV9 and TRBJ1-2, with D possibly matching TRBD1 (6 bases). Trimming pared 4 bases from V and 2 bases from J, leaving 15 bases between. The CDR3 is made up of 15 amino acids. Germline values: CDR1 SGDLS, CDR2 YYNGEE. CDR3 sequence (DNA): TGTGCCAGCAGCCCTCGACAGGATTTAAACTATGGCTACACCTTC. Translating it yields CASSPRQDLNYGYTF.

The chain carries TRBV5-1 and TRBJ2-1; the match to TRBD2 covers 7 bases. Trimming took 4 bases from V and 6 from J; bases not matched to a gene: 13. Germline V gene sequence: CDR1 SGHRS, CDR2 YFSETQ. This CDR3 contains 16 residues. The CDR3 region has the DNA TGCGCCAGCAGCCCCGAGTCGACTAGCAGGGCCAATGAGCAGTTCTTC. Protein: CASSPESTSRANEQFF.

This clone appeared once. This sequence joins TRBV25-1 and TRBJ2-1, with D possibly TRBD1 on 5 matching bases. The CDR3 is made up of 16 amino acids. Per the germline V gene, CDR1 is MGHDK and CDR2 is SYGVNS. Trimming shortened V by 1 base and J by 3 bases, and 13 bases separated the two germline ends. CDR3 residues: CASSESTVPLYNEQFF. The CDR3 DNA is TGTGCCAGCAGTGAATCGACAGTACCTCTCTACAATGAGCAGTTCTTC.

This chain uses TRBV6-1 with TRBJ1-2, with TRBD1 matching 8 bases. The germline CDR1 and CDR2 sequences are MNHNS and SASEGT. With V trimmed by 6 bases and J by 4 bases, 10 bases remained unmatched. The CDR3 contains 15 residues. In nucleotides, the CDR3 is TGTGCCAGCAGAGAGGACAGGGAGAGGGTCTATGGCTACACCTTC. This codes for CASREDRERVYGYTF.

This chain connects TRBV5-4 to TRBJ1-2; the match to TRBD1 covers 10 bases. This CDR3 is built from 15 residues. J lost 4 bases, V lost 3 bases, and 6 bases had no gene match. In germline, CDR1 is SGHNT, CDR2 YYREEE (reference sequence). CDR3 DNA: TGTGCCAGCAGCTCGGACAGGGGGACTTTCTATGGCTACACCTTC. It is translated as CASSSDRGTFYGYTF. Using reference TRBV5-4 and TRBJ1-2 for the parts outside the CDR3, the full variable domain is ETGVTQSPTHLIKTRGQQVTLRCSSQSGHNTVSWYQQALGQGPQFIFQYYREEENGRGNFPPRFSGLQFPNYSSELNVNALELDDSALYLCASSSDRGTFYGYTFGSGTRLTVV.

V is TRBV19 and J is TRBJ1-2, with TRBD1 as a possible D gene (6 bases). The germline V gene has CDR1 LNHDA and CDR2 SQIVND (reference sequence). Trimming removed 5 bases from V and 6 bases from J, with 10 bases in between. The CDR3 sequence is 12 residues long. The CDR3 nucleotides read TGTGCCAGTAGTCTACAGGGAAATGGCTACACCTTC. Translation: CASSLQGNGYTF. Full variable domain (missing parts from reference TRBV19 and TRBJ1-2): DGGITQSPKYLFRKEGQNVTLSCEQNLNHDAMYWYRQDPGQGLRLIYYSQIVNDFQKGDIAEGYSVSREKKESFPLTVTSAQKNPTAFYLCASSLQGNGYTFGSGTRLTVV.

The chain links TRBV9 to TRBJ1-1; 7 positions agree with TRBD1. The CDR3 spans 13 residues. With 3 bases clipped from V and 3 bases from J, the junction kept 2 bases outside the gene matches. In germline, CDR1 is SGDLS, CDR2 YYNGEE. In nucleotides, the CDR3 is TGTGCCAGCAGCGAAGGGGGCCACACTGAAGCTTTCTTT. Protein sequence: CASSEGGHTEAFF. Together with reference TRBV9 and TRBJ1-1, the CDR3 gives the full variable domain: DSGVTQTPKHLITATGQRVTLRCSPRSGDLSVYWYQQSLDQGLQFLIQYYNGEERAKGNILERFSAQQFPDLHSELNLSSLELGDSALYFCASSEGGHTEAFFGQGTRLTVV.